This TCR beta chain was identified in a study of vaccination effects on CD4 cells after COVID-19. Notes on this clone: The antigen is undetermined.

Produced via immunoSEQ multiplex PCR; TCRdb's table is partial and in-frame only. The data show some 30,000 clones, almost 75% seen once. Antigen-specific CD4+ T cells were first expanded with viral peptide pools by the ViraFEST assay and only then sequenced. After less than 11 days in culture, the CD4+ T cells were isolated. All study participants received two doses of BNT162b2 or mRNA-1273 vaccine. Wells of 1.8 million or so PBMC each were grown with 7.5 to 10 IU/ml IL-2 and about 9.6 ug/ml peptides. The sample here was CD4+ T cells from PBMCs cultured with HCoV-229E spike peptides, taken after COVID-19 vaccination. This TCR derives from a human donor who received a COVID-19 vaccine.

CDR3 sequence reads: CSAGESYGYTF. CDR3 DNA sequence: TGCAGTGCCGGGGAGAGCTATGGCTACACCTTC. The V and J genes are TRBV20-1 and TRBJ1-2; no clear D gene. V dropped 6 bases and J dropped 4 bases, with 9 bases sitting between them. CDR1 and CDR2 from the germline V gene are DFQATT and SNEGSKA (reference sequence). This CDR3 region has 11 residues.